This is a list of T cell receptor beta chains from one sample in a study of blood T cell repertoires in COVID-19. This table comes from immunoSEQ multiplex PCR, and its TCRdb copy is limited to in-frame clones, with some not included. The top ten hold 5.5% to 8% of the sample, which has around 250,000 clones, 86% seen once. The sequenced sample consisted of peripheral blood. All receptors derive from a man in his sixties with acute or convalescent COVID-19. The conserved cysteine and the conserved F or W are not part of the CDR3 here.

TRBJ2-1 | TRBV28 | ASSFPVGYNEQF
TRBJ2-7 | TRBV5-6 | ASSLLQGAPY
TRBJ1-1 | TRBV14 | ASSQSQNTEAF
TRBJ2-7 | TRBV7-2 | ASSLVWGEGYEQY
TRBJ2-1 | TRBV3-1/TRBV3-2 | ASKVTSARNEQF
TRBJ1-1 | TRBV5-6 | ASSWRTERNTEAF
TRBJ1-4 | TRBV6-6 | ASSSAGGATNEKLF
TRBJ2-7 | TRBV28 | ASSTMNTYEQY
TRBJ2-1 | TRBV7-9 | ASSPWGVTYNEQF
TRBJ2-7 | TRBV25-1 | ASSEGTGSEQY
TRBJ1-1 | TRBV25-1 | ASSEWGRGSPEAF
TRBJ2-1 | TRBV15 | ATSRDGTASNEQF
TRBJ2-3 | TRBV11-3 | ASSLRLAGEGDTQY
TRBJ2-3 | TRBV6-5 | ASGLAGPLMDTQY
TRBJ2-1 | TRBV24-1 | ATGTSYNEQF
TRBJ1-6 | TRBV7-3 | ASSPGGGSPLH
TRBJ2-7 | TRBV5-4 | ASSFPGLAREQY
TRBJ1-1 | TRBV7-9 | ASSGLVGVGNTEAF
TRBJ1-1 | TRBV19 | ASSMPVQMNTEAF
TRBJ1-6 | TRBV19 | ASSTTGNSPLH
TRBJ1-3 | TRBV5-4 | ASSLQGADTIY
TRBJ2-7 | TRBV19 | ASSIAPGAGQGGFGGEQY
TRBJ2-7 | TRBV18 | ASSPRTGGTSGASYEQY
TRBJ1-6 | TRBV7-3 | ASSLSGQGYSPLH
TRBJ1-1 | TRBV6-2/TRBV6-3 | ASSYSRRFQNTEAF
TRBJ2-5 | TRBV29-1 | SASTGAGERETQY
TRBJ1-3 | TRBV4-2 | ASSQFQGASIGNTIY
TRBJ2-3 | TRBV6-5 | ASSSLAGGLTDTQY
TRBJ2-5 | TRBV28 | ASSLWGLAGGGETQY
TRBJ2-5 | TRBV9 | ASSAPVRPSGKETQY
TRBJ1-6 | TRBV10-3 | ATYDRDSPLH
TRBJ2-1 | TRBV7-2 | ASSLASLAGGEGEQF
TRBJ1-3 | TRBV4-2 | ASSGRNSEDRGRAGNTIY
TRBJ1-5 | TRBV4-3 | ASSPGVDRVNQPQH
TRBJ2-5 | TRBV5-1 | ASSLAASGSGTQY
TRBJ2-5 | TRBV19 | ASSLRGMLAGRLGETQY
TRBJ2-7 | TRBV4-3 | ASSQGQGSSYEQY
TRBJ2-7 | TRBV6-6 | ASRRTARYEQY
TRBJ1-3 | TRBV6-5 | ASRWTGPGNTIY
TRBJ2-7 | TRBV6-2/TRBV6-3 | ASSARTDYYEQY
TRBJ1-2 | TRBV9 | ASSENVGTGVGYT
TRBJ2-1 | TRBV14 | ASSPDTRSYNEQF
TRBJ2-3 | TRBV9 | ASSALDHPGDTQY
TRBJ1-1 | TRBV30 | AWSAARVMNTEAF
TRBJ1-4 | TRBV7-2 | ASSLLGTGAGNEKLF
TRBJ2-5 | TRBV9 | ASSETGRETQY
TRBJ1-1 | TRBV27 | ASSLDRGNTEAF
TRBJ1-5 | TRBV6-2/TRBV6-3 | ASSYSSRDQPQH
TRBJ2-7 | TRBV5-6 | ASRRRTASYEQY
TRBJ2-1 | TRBV11-3 | ASSLVAGVPSYNEQF
TRBJ2-1 | TRBV29-1 | SVDSGGDNEQF
TRBJ1-1 | TRBV6-4 | ASSTGATEAF